The T cell receptor (beta chain) under discussion was sequenced for a study of blood T cell repertoires in COVID-19. Background on the study: T cells, B-cell-depleted T cells, or PBMCs provided the cDNA or gDNA that served as material.

This clone occurred once. Authors' data handling: Reference gene primer amplification gave nucleated cell count estimates. Clones were read by immunoSEQ multiplex PCR, and TCRdb kept only the in-frame ones, dropping some. The DNA was the basis for D and trimming; V, J and clone size are from that table. The table lists 370,000 or so clones, 81% of them singletons. The sample taken for sequencing was peripheral blood. The source of this sequence is a human donor with acute or convalescent COVID-19. The donor label of this sample is uncertain.

The DNA of the CDR3 is TGTGCCAGCAGCCAAGATGACAGCGTATACGAGCAGTACTTC. It specifies CASSQDDSVYEQYF. The chain uses TRBV4-2 and TRBJ2-7; a weak D match, TRBD1 (5 bases). The CDR3 extends over 14 amino acids. Trimming took off 0 bases at V and 4 bases at J, with 10 bases between the two ends. Germline V gives CDR1 LGHNA, CDR2 YNFKEQ.